The 24 T cell receptor beta chains presented below share a single source sample, sequenced in a study of blood T cell repertoires in COVID-19. The repertoire was sequenced with immunoSEQ multiplex PCR; TCRdb's copy has only in-frame clones and lacks some. The table lists over 250,000 clones, more than 75% of them singletons. The specimen sequenced was PBMCs or T cells enriched from blood (not recorded which). These receptors originate from a woman between 18 and 29 years old who had recovered from COVID-19.

The chain combines TRBV7-9 with TRBJ2-1, with 7 nucleotides matching TRBD2. This CDR3 is 16 amino acids long. Germline V gene data show CDR1 as SEHNR and CDR2 as FQNEAQ (reference sequence). Trimming removed 5 bases from V and 3 bases from J; junction bases left unmatched: 10. The CDR3 DNA sequence: TGTGCCAGCAGCACTATCACTAGCGCCTACTACAATGAGCAGTTCTTC. It codes for CASSTITSAYYNEQFF.

The CDR3 spells CASSPDRGINEQFF. CDR3 DNA sequence: TGTGCCAGCAGCCCGGACAGGGGTATCAATGAGCAGTTCTTC. The J gene is TRBJ2-1, the V gene TRBV27; 9 nucleotides agree with TRBD1. The CDR3 runs to 14 residues. The germline CDR1 and CDR2 sequences are MNHEY and SMNVEV (reference sequence). After removal of 6 bases from V and 6 bases from J, the junction contained 6 bases not matched to a gene.

This chain connects TRBV7-8 to TRBJ2-5; 11 positions agree with TRBD2. Germline CDR1 and CDR2: SGHVS and FQNEAQ. V was pared by 3 bases and J by 5 bases, with 8 bases of the junction left unmatched. The CDR3 spans 16 residues. CDR3 nucleotide sequence: TGTGCCAGCAGCTTGGGAAGACTAGCGGGGTGGGAGACCCAGTACTTC. Amino acids: CASSLGRLAGWETQYF.

The chain employs TRBV4-2 and TRBJ2-7; the match to TRBD2 covers 7 bases. Trimming cost V 0 bases and J 3 bases; bases outside gene matches: 5. In germline, CDR1 is LGHNA, CDR2 YNFKEQ. The CDR3 extends over 15 amino acids. CDR3 DNA sequence: TGTGCCAGCAGCCAAGATCCTGGGGACTACTACGAGCAGTACTTC. Translated, it gives CASSQDPGDYYEQYF.

The chain links TRBV5-5 to TRBJ1-4; tentative D call: TRBD1 (5 bases). The CDR3 spans 13 residues. V was pared by 9 bases and J by 0 bases, with 9 bases between. Germline values: CDR1 SGHKS, CDR2 YYEKEE (reference sequence). DNA for the CDR3: TGTGCCACAGGGCGAGCAACTAATGAAAAACTGTTTTTT. It yields the protein CATGRATNEKLFF.

This sequence joins TRBV4-1 and TRBJ1-3, with a weak D call TRBD1 (6 bases). V shed 3 bases and J shed 0 bases, with 12 bases lying between them. Per the germline V gene, CDR1 is MGHRA and CDR2 is YSYEKL. The CDR3 is 16 amino acids. The CDR3 is CASSQTGHYSGNTIYF. The CDR3 DNA is TGCGCCAGCAGCCAGACGGGACATTACTCTGGAAACACCATATATTTT.

The V and J genes are TRBV4-3 and TRBJ2-7, with a tentative D call TRBD1 (6 bases). Germline assignment: CDR1 LGHNA and CDR2 YSLEER. The V end lost 1 base, the J end lost 3 bases, and 13 bases lay between the germline ends. The CDR3 totals 15 residues. The CDR3 DNA sequence: TGCGCCAGCAGCCAAGTCGGTAGAGGGGGCTACGAGCAGTACTTC. Encoded protein: CASSQVGRGGYEQYF.

V is TRBV10-1 and J is TRBJ1-6, with TRBD1 matching over 7 bases. Trimming cost V 3 bases and J 8 bases; bases outside gene matches: 4. CDR1 WNHNN and CDR2 SYGVQD come from the germline V gene (reference sequence). CDR3 size: 14 residues. The CDR3 DNA reads TGCGCCAGCAGTGAAAACAGGGGCTATTCACCCCTCCACTTT. Amino acid sequence: CASSENRGYSPLHF.

The chain links TRBV27 to TRBJ1-6; D is unresolved. The CDR3 consists of 14 residues. V shed 10 bases and J shed 0 bases, with 10 bases lying between them. Germline CDR1 and CDR2: MNHEY and SMNVEV (reference sequence). The CDR3 DNA is TGTGCCACCGCTAGGAGCTCCTATAATTCACCCCTCCACTTT. This gives the protein CATARSSYNSPLHF.

This clone has just a few counts. The rearrangement links TRBV10-1 to TRBJ1-6, with D maybe TRBD1 (5 bases). V shed 2 bases and J shed 7 bases, with 6 bases lying between them. This CDR3 spans 13 amino acids. CDR1 WNHNN and CDR2 SYGVQD come from the germline V gene (reference sequence). The CDR3 is CASSEDSNSPLHF. CDR3 nucleotides: TGCGCCAGCAGTGAGGACAGCAATTCACCCCTCCACTTT.

This clone has more than one count but fewer than ten. The chain is built from TRBV5-1 and TRBJ1-1, with a possible D match to TRBD1 (6 bases). Trimming removed 4 bases at V and 4 bases at J, with 11 bases between. There are 13 residues in the CDR3. CDR1 is SGHRS and CDR2 is YFSETQ in the germline V gene. Here the CDR3 DNA reads TGCGCCAGCAGCGGGACACAGGGCACTGAAGCTTTCTTT. Protein: CASSGTQGTEAFF.

The CDR3 sequence: CATSSLAGDYEQYF. DNA of the CDR3: TGTGCCACCAGCAGCCTAGCGGGAGACTACGAGCAGTACTTC. V gene TRBV15 combines with J gene TRBJ2-7; 10 bases are shared with TRBD2. CDR1 LNHNV and CDR2 YYDKDF come from the germline V gene (reference sequence). The CDR3 is made up of 14 amino acids. V gave up 3 bases and J gave up 3 bases; unmatched junction bases: 2.

This clone was detected only a few times. The J gene is TRBJ1-3, the V gene TRBV7-6; TRBD1 matches 8 bases. Losses at the gene ends were 1 base for V and 4 bases for J; bases not matched to a gene: 9. The CDR3 contains 17 residues. Per germline, CDR1 SGHVS and CDR2 FNYEAQ. The CDR3 is CASSLDRTGPGGNTIYF. In DNA, the CDR3 is TGTGCCAGCAGCTTAGATCGGACAGGGCCCGGGGGAAACACCATATATTTT.

The rearrangement uses TRBV5-1 and TRBJ2-1; 7 nucleotides agree with TRBD2. The CDR3 has 14 amino acids. V shed 6 bases, J shed 0 bases, and the junction held 3 bases outside the gene matches. Germline V gives CDR1 SGHRS, CDR2 YFSETQ. CDR3 residues: CASNLAASYNEQFF. CDR3 in DNA: TGCGCCAGCAATCTAGCGGCCTCCTACAATGAGCAGTTCTTC.

V and J are TRBV6-2 or TRBV6-3 and TRBJ2-1; 10 bases agree with TRBD2. CDR3 size: 14 residues. CDR1 is MNHEY and CDR2 is SVGEGT in the germline V gene. The trim removed 0 bases at V and 14 bases at J, leaving 7 bases unmatched. CDR3 nucleotide sequence: TGTGCCAGCAGTTACTCGGGTGCCCTAGCGGGAGAGTTCTTC. Amino acids: CASSYSGALAGEFF.

This clone was found once. The chain is built from TRBV6-4 and TRBJ2-1, with a possible D match to TRBD1 (5 bases). The CDR3 extends over 13 amino acids. The germline V and J ends were trimmed by 3 bases and 3 bases, with 6 bases remaining between them. Germline CDR1 is MRHNA and CDR2 is SNTAGT. CDR3 region: CASSEGDYNEQFF. As DNA, the CDR3 is TGTGCCAGCAGTGAAGGGGACTACAATGAGCAGTTCTTC.

This sequence joins TRBV7-9 and TRBJ1-5, with no clear D. The germline V gene encodes CDR1 SEHNR and CDR2 FQNEAQ (reference sequence). CDR3 length: 13 residues. Trimming took 3 bases from V and 3 from J, leaving 6 bases between them. DNA of the CDR3: TGTGCCAGCAGCTTCGGGGACAATCAGCCCCAGCATTTT. Translating gives CASSFGDNQPQHF. Filled out from reference TRBV7-9 and TRBJ1-5, the complete variable domain reads DTGVSQNPRHKITKRGQNVTFRCDPISEHNRLYWYRQTLGQGPEFLTYFQNEAQLEKSRLLSDRFSAERPKGSFSTLEIQRTEQGDSAMYLCASSFGDNQPQHFGDGTRLSIL.

This sequence joins TRBV6-2 or TRBV6-3 and TRBJ2-1, with 9 bases fitting TRBD1. The germline gives CDR1 MNHEY, CDR2 SVGEGT. With V trimmed by 0 bases and J by 7 bases, 7 bases remained unmatched. The CDR3 consists of 16 residues. Here the CDR3 reads CASSYSIPGQGNEQFF. As DNA, the CDR3 is TGTGCCAGCAGTTACTCGATTCCGGGACAGGGAAATGAGCAGTTCTTC.

This chain connects TRBV18 to TRBJ1-5; 7 bases align to TRBD1. The trim removed 3 bases at V and 6 bases at J, leaving 5 bases unmatched. Germline V CDR1 and CDR2: KGHSH, LQKENI. There are 14 residues in the CDR3. CDR3 in amino acids: CASSPDRATQPQHF. The CDR3 region has the DNA TGTGCCAGCTCACCCGACAGGGCGACTCAGCCCCAGCATTTT.

The chain carries TRBV30 and TRBJ1-2; 7 bases agree with TRBD1. The V gene end was trimmed by 2 bases and the J gene end by 4 bases; junction bases not matched to a gene: 4. This CDR3 contains 13 residues. CDR1 GTSNPN and CDR2 SVGIG come from the germline V gene (reference sequence). CDR3 in DNA: TGTGCCTGGAGTCTGGGGGACAGCTATGGCTACACCTTC. Its translation: CAWSLGDSYGYTF.

This sequence joins TRBV10-3 and TRBJ2-7, with 7 nucleotides matching TRBD1. Germline V gene data show CDR1 as ENHRY and CDR2 as SYGVKD. With V trimmed by 5 bases and J by 4 bases, 14 bases remained unmatched. CDR3 length: 16 residues. In DNA form, the CDR3 reads TGTGCCATCAGTTCTTGGGACAGTCCCAAGCCTTACGAGCAGTACTTC. It yields the protein CAISSWDSPKPYEQYF.

The rearrangement uses TRBV27 and TRBJ1-1; possible D gene TRBD1, 6 bases. Germline assignment: CDR1 MNHEY and CDR2 SMNVEV (reference sequence). The V end lost 5 bases, the J end lost 5 bases, and 9 bases lay between the germline ends. The CDR3 is 12 amino acids. Here the CDR3 reads CASSTGRTEAFF. CDR3 bases: TGTGCCAGCAGTACAGGGAGAACTGAAGCTTTCTTT.

The chain is built from TRBV9 and TRBJ2-2; D gene ambiguous. CDR3 length equals 18 residues. Trimming cost V 4 bases and J 1 base, with 20 bases left between them. The germline gives CDR1 SGDLS, CDR2 YYNGEE. The CDR3 nucleotides read TGTGCCAGCAGCCGCCAGGCCTCCTTCACCGGGAACACCGGGGAGCTGTTTTTT. Translating gives CASSRQASFTGNTGELFF.

This chain links TRBV27 with TRBJ2-5; D is possibly TRBD1 (6 bases). The germline gives CDR1 MNHEY, CDR2 SMNVEV (reference sequence). Trimming stripped 5 bases from V and 4 bases from J, with 17 bases between. This CDR3 has 15 amino acids. In DNA, the CDR3 is TGTGCCAGCAGTCCGCTGGACAGAGAGGGAGAGACCCAGTACTTC. It yields the protein CASSPLDREGETQYF.